This T cell receptor beta chain emerged from a study of CD8 T cell repertoires and HIV-1 epitope variants. Study at large: Control wells had CMV/EBV/flu peptides, negative Ebola AY9, or no peptide. 1M T cells were kept uncultured as a baseline.

Some clones are missing from TCRdb's copy, which holds only in-frame ones; the method was immunoSEQ multiplex PCR. The data hold around 5,100 clones, with approximately 61% observed a single time. This clone was picked up a small number of times. What it binds is unknown. Losses at the gene ends were 2 bases for V and 5 bases for J; bases not matched to a gene: 3. Germline V lookup: CDR1 MGHRA, CDR2 YSYEKL. The CDR3 extends over 14 amino acids. The clonotype comes from a male donor with HIV. The chain carries TRBV4-1 and TRBJ2-7; 10 bases map to TRBD2. Material for sequencing was cultured CD8+ T cells derived from PBMCs. The CDR3: CASSQLAGDHEQYF. CDR3 in DNA: TGCGCCAGCAGCCAACTAGCGGGAGACCACGAGCAGTACTTC.